A single T cell receptor beta chain is shown here with its context. This CDR3 spans 15 amino acids. Germline V gene sequence: CDR1 KGHSH, CDR2 LQKENI. Trimming shortened V by 2 bases and J by 5 bases, and 13 bases separated the two germline ends. In the authors' methods: By means of reference gene primer amplification, nucleated cell counts were estimated. Assay: immunoSEQ multiplex PCR; the TCRdb copy retains only in-frame clones and omits some. The V and J calls and clone size are taken from that table; D and trimming were inferred from the DNA. Among about 100,000 clones listed, around four fifths were seen once. The data originate from a study of blood T cell repertoires in COVID-19. As for the study in general: PBMCs, B-cell-depleted T cells, or T cells were the source of the cDNA or gDNA that made up the material.

The sample consisted of peripheral blood. The rearrangement joins TRBV18 to TRBJ1-5; D gene uncertain. The clonotype was recovered from a man in his 60s with acute or convalescent COVID-19. CDR3 sequence reads: CASSPGPQTYQPQHF. The CDR3 coding sequence is TGTGCCAGCTCACCAGGGCCTCAAACTTATCAGCCCCAGCATTTT.